The entry below describes one TCR beta chain. Germline lookup yields CDR1 SNHLY and CDR2 FYNNEI. The CDR3 has 11 amino acids. V dropped 4 bases and J dropped 3 bases, with 4 bases sitting between them. Autoimmune disease history or systemic immunosuppression was exclusionary. The data belong to a study of OX40 agonist ivuxolimab in advanced cancers. Study in general: The dose-escalation cohort had hepatocellular carcinoma, melanoma, renal cell or head and neck cancer.

The repertoire was sequenced with immunoSEQ multiplex PCR; TCRdb's copy has only in-frame clones and lacks some. The sample holds about 88,000 clones, approximately 90% seen once. This chain joins TRBV2 and TRBJ2-7; no definite D call. Specimen: CD4+ or CD8+ T cells sorted from blood, collected in a trial of the OX40 agonist ivuxolimab. The sequence was collected from an adult with an advanced solid tumor such as melanoma, head and neck, liver or kidney cancer. The CDR3 sequence is CASSAGYEQYF. CDR3 coding DNA: TGTGCCAGCAGTGCGGGCTACGAGCAGTACTTC.